A single sample gave rise to the 29 T cell receptor beta chains below, sequenced in a study of cytomegalovirus exposure and HLA in healthy donors. 60 Vbeta and 13 Jbeta primers were used in PCR. Only in-frame clones appear in the TCRdb table, and some are missing; sequencing was by immunoSEQ multiplex PCR. The sample records 140,000 or so clones, roughly 65% being singletons. Source material: PBMCs. These receptor sequences come from a woman aged 25 to 39 in good health and CMV-seronegative.

The rearrangement links TRBV30 to TRBJ2-1; D gene uncertain. In germline, CDR1 is GTSNPN, CDR2 SVGIG (reference sequence). Trimming removed 3 bases at V and 7 bases at J, with 13 bases between. The CDR3 is 13 amino acids. CDR3 protein: CAWRGDRRNEQFF. The DNA for the CDR3 is TGTGCCTGGAGGGGCGACCGTAGGAATGAGCAGTTCTTC.

V and J are TRBV7-9 and TRBJ2-6; no clear D gene. The CDR3 spans 13 residues. V was pared by 11 bases and J by 4 bases, with 12 bases between. Germline CDR1 and CDR2: SEHNR and FQNEAQ (reference sequence). This CDR3 is CALGEPGANVLTF. As DNA, the CDR3 is TGTGCCCTCGGTGAACCCGGGGCCAACGTCCTGACTTTC.

The chain links TRBV5-5 to TRBJ2-7, with 7 bases aligning to TRBD2. Germline CDR1 is SGHKS and CDR2 is YYEKEE (reference sequence). The CDR3 has 14 residues. V lost 5 bases, J lost 2 bases, and 7 bases stayed unmatched. The CDR3 bases are TGTGCCAGCAGGTTCGGGGACTATACCTACGAGCAGTACTTC. This sequence encodes CASRFGDYTYEQYF.

The V call is TRBV11-2, the J call TRBJ1-1; D gene unclear. V was trimmed by 6 bases and J by 11 bases, leaving 16 bases between them. CDR3 length: 12 residues. The germline V gene has CDR1 SGHAT and CDR2 FQNNGV. This CDR3 is CASSLPTAPAFF. The CDR3 coding sequence is TGTGCCAGCAGTCTGCCGACTGCCCCGGCTTTCTTT. The whole variable domain, filled in from reference TRBV11-2 and TRBJ1-1, reads EAGVAQSPRYKIIEKRQSVAFWCNPISGHATLYWYQQILGQGPKLLIQFQNNGVVDDSQLPKDRFSAERLKGVDSTLKIQPAKLEDSAVYLCASSLPTAPAFFGQGTRLTVV.

This chain joins TRBV18 and TRBJ1-2; no clear D. CDR1 and CDR2 (germline): KGHSH, LQKENI. V lost 3 bases and J 3 bases, leaving 14 bases between the germline ends. The CDR3 covers 15 residues. The CDR3 nucleotides read TGTGCCAGCTCACCTGAATTTGAGCCGTACTATGGCTACACCTTC. Translation: CASSPEFEPYYGYTF.

In this sample, this clone turned up once. The V and J genes are TRBV5-1 and TRBJ2-5, with D perhaps matching TRBD1 (5 bases). Trimming stripped 4 bases from V and 5 bases from J, with 12 bases between. The germline CDR1 and CDR2 sequences are SGHRS and YFSETQ. This CDR3 is built from 13 residues. The CDR3 DNA reads TGCGCCAGCAGCCCACAGGTGGGGGAGACCCAGTACTTC. This codes for CASSPQVGETQYF.

About this clone itself: An end of the junction does not agree with germline; a read error may underlie this. V usage is TRBV2 and J usage is TRBJ1-4; perhaps TRBD1 as D (5 bases). Per the germline V gene, CDR1 is SNHLY and CDR2 is FYNNEI. This CDR3 is built from 14 residues. The CDR3 coding sequence is TGTGCCAGCGGTGAAGGACACCGCAATGAAAAACTGTTTTTT. Translated, it gives CASGEGHRNEKLFF.

This chain connects TRBV2 to TRBJ1-5, with TRBD1 identical over 7 bases. CDR1 and CDR2 (germline): SNHLY, FYNNEI. V was pared by 8 bases and J by 2 bases, with 15 bases of the junction left unmatched. CDR3 length equals 17 residues. CDR3 coding DNA: TGTGCCAGCCTGCGTGACAGGGCACGAGGTGGCAATCAGCCCCAGCATTTT. It specifies CASLRDRARGGNQPQHF.

The chain combines TRBV11-2 with TRBJ2-3; a possible D gene is TRBD1 (6 bases). Trimming left V 1 base short and J 2 bases short, with 10 bases between. This CDR3 contains 15 residues. Per the germline V gene, CDR1 is SGHAT and CDR2 is FQNNGV. The CDR3 reads CASSLVGAITDTQYF. CDR3 nucleotides: TGTGCCAGCAGCTTAGTGGGGGCGATCACAGATACGCAGTATTTT. The variable domain in full, completed from reference TRBV11-2 and TRBJ2-3, reads EAGVAQSPRYKIIEKRQSVAFWCNPISGHATLYWYQQILGQGPKLLIQFQNNGVVDDSQLPKDRFSAERLKGVDSTLKIQPAKLEDSAVYLCASSLVGAITDTQYFGPGTRLTVL.

The chain uses TRBV29-1 and TRBJ2-7; D is possibly TRBD2 (6 bases). The germline V and J ends were trimmed by 1 base and 5 bases, with 12 bases remaining between them. This CDR3 is 13 amino acids long. Germline values: CDR1 SQVTM, CDR2 ANQGSEA. The CDR3 reads CSVEGRGSDEQYF. The DNA for the CDR3 is TGCAGCGTTGAAGGGAGGGGTTCAGACGAGCAGTACTTC.

The chain employs TRBV2 and TRBJ2-4, with 15 positions matching TRBD2. Germline V gene sequence: CDR1 SNHLY, CDR2 FYNNEI. V gave up 6 bases and J gave up 1 base; unmatched junction bases: 4. The CDR3 runs 17 residues. The CDR3: CASSGLAGGWAKNIQYF. In nucleotides, the CDR3 is TGTGCCAGCAGCGGACTAGCGGGAGGGTGGGCCAAAAACATTCAGTACTTC.

CDR3 protein: CASSLFPRTGGAEKLFF. The CDR3 DNA follows: TGTGCCAGCAGTTTATTTCCACGCACAGGGGGCGCGGAAAAACTGTTTTTT. The chain carries TRBV28 and TRBJ1-4; 9 bases are shared with TRBD1. V was clipped by 1 base and J by 8 bases; unmatched bases: 11. This CDR3 region has 17 residues. The germline CDR1 and CDR2 sequences are MDHEN and SYDVKM.

This clone showed up just a few times. The J gene is TRBJ1-6, the V gene TRBV30, with a tentative D call TRBD1 (6 bases). The CDR3 is 15 amino acids. The ends were cut back, 2 bases at V and 1 base at J, with 9 bases in the middle. Germline V gene data show CDR1 as GTSNPN and CDR2 as SVGIG (reference sequence). As DNA, the CDR3 is TGTGCCTGGAGTATCAGGGGTTCCTATAATTCACCCCTCCACTTT. Residues: CAWSIRGSYNSPLHF.

The chain carries TRBV9 and TRBJ2-1; 11 nucleotides agree with TRBD1. This CDR3 is 14 amino acids long. The V segment lost 4 bases and the J segment 8 bases; nucleotides outside the gene matches: 5. The V gene's germline CDR1 is SGDLS and CDR2 YYNGEE. Here the CDR3 DNA reads TGTGCCAGCAGCCCTGGACAGGGGGCCTATGAGCAGTTCTTC. Protein sequence: CASSPGQGAYEQFF.

The V gene is TRBV30, the J gene TRBJ1-1, with 9 bases fitting TRBD1. The junction had 13 bases not matched to a gene; V was cut back by 5 bases and J by 6 bases. The V gene's germline CDR1 is GTSNPN and CDR2 SVGIG (reference sequence). This CDR3 spans 15 amino acids. This CDR3 is CAWDTESDRGPEAFF. For the CDR3, the DNA is TGTGCCTGGGACACTGAATCGGACAGGGGACCTGAAGCTTTCTTT. The whole variable domain, remainder taken from reference TRBV30 and TRBJ1-1, is SQTIHQWPATLVQPVGSPLSLECTVEGTSNPNLYWYRQAAGRGLQLLFYSVGIGQISSEVPQNLSASRPQDRQFILSSKKLLLSDSGFYLCAWDTESDRGPEAFFGQGTRLTVV.

The J gene is TRBJ2-7, the V gene TRBV6-5; 8 nucleotides match TRBD2. Germline V gene lookup returns CDR1 MNHEY and CDR2 SVGAGI. The CDR3 is made up of 13 amino acids. V lost 2 bases to trimming and J lost 7 bases; unmatched junction nucleotides: 4. CDR3: CASSYVGGGEQYV. As DNA, the CDR3 is TGTGCCAGCAGTTACGTAGGCGGGGGGGAGCAGTACGTC.

Comments on this clone: An end of the junction does not agree with germline; a read error may underlie this. V is TRBV29-1 and J is TRBJ1-1, with a possible D match to TRBD1 (6 bases). The CDR3 totals 14 residues. Germline values: CDR1 SQVTM, CDR2 ANQGSEA. The CDR3 nucleotides are TGCAGCGCTGAATCTCAGGGGCTGGGCACTGAAGCTTTCTTT. Translation: CSAESQGLGTEAFF. The full variable domain, rest sourced from reference TRBV29-1 and TRBJ1-1, is SAVISQKPSRDICQRGTSLTIQCQVDSQVTMMFWYRQQPGQSLTLIATANQGSEATYESGFVIDKFPISRPNLTFSTLTVSNMSPEDSSIYLCSAESQGLGTEAFFGQGTRLTVV.

V and J are TRBV18 and TRBJ1-3; possibly TRBD1 for D (6 bases). This CDR3 has 14 amino acids. Germline assignment: CDR1 KGHSH and CDR2 LQKENI. Trimming cost V 6 bases and J 8 bases, with 17 bases left between them. The CDR3 here is CASSTGEPGDTIYF. CDR3 nucleotides: TGTGCCAGCTCCACCGGGGAGCCAGGGGACACCATATATTTT.

The gene calls are TRBV2 and TRBJ2-1; 9 nucleotides agree with TRBD1. CDR1 is SNHLY, CDR2 FYNNEI, per germline. J lost 7 bases, V lost 7 bases, and 8 bases had no gene match. The CDR3 loop spans 14 amino acids. Here the CDR3 DNA reads TGTGCCAGCATCGAACAGGGGGCGACGAATGAGCAGTTCTTC. It yields the protein CASIEQGATNEQFF.

This chain connects TRBV10-3 to TRBJ2-1, with TRBD1 matching 8 bases. CDR1 and CDR2 from the germline V gene are ENHRY and SYGVKD. The CDR3 is made up of 14 amino acids. Germline trimming cut 7 bases from V and 10 bases from J; bases unmatched to any gene: 12. The CDR3 DNA follows: TGTGCCATCATGGGGACAGGACCTCCTGGGGAGCAGTTCTTC. Translation gives CAIMGTGPPGEQFF.

The chain links TRBV7-2 to TRBJ1-2; 7 bases map to TRBD1. The V and J ends lost 5 bases and 10 bases, in that order; junction bases with no gene match: 10. Germline CDR1 and CDR2: SGHTA and FQGNSA. This CDR3 is 13 amino acids long. The CDR3, as DNA: TGTGCCAGCAGCCTGGAGCAGGGGGGCGTCTACACCTTC. This translates into CASSLEQGGVYTF.

This clone was picked up many times. The V gene is TRBV18, the J gene TRBJ1-2, with D unclear. The CDR3 contains 13 residues. V was cut by 3 bases and J by 4 bases, with 9 bases left in between. Germline V gene sequence: CDR1 KGHSH, CDR2 LQKENI. CDR3 sequence (DNA): TGTGCCAGCTCACCTGTGAGCTTCTATGGCTACACCTTC. Its protein product is CASSPVSFYGYTF. Variable domain in full (rest from reference TRBV18 and TRBJ1-2): NAGVMQNPRHLVRRRGQEARLRCSPMKGHSHVYWYRQLPEEGLKFMVYLQKENIIDESGMPKERFSAEFPKEGPSILRIQQVVRGDSAAYFCASSPVSFYGYTFGSGTRLTVV.

The rearrangement links TRBV5-1 to TRBJ1-1; D gene ambiguous. V gave up 8 bases and J gave up 4 bases, with 30 bases separating them. Germline V gene lookup returns CDR1 SGHRS and CDR2 YFSETQ. The CDR3 is 18 residues long. For the CDR3, the DNA is TGCGCCAGTTTTGATGGGTCAGGCGAAAGGATGGATGGCACTGAAGCTTTCTTT. It encodes CASFDGSGERMDGTEAFF.

The chain uses TRBV12-5 and TRBJ2-5; 11 positions match TRBD1. V lost 4 bases and J lost 4; bases outside the gene matches: 11. CDR1 is LGHNT, CDR2 FRNRAP, per germline. This CDR3 comprises 17 residues. CDR3 sequence (DNA): TGTGCTAGTGGTTCCGGCGCCGGGACAGGGGGGAGAGAGACCCAGTACTTC. This codes for CASGSGAGTGGRETQYF.

This clone was seen once. This chain joins TRBV28 and TRBJ2-6, with D tentatively TRBD1 (6 bases). V was cut by 1 base and J by 4 bases, with 8 bases left in between. CDR1 and CDR2 from the germline V gene are MDHEN and SYDVKM. This CDR3 contains 15 residues. The CDR3: CASSLYRAGANVLTF. Here the CDR3 DNA reads TGTGCCAGCAGTTTATACAGGGCCGGGGCCAACGTCCTGACTTTC. The full variable domain, with the rest looked up from reference TRBV28 and TRBJ2-6, is DVKVTQSSRYLVKRTGEKVFLECVQDMDHENMFWYRQDPGLGLRLIYFSYDVKMKEKGDIPEGYSVSREKKERFSLILESASTNQTSMYLCASSLYRAGANVLTFGAGSRLTVL.

Regarding this clone: This specimen includes other DNA sequences encoding the same CDR3. The rearrangement uses TRBV6-4 and TRBJ2-1; 9 positions agree with TRBD2. V was pared by 6 bases and J by 4 bases, with 7 bases of the junction left unmatched. The germline gives CDR1 MRHNA, CDR2 SNTAGT. CDR3 length: 15 residues. The CDR3 DNA reads as TGTGCCAGCAGCCCCGCGGGAGGGCTTTACAATGAGCAGTTCTTC. Translated: CASSPAGGLYNEQFF.

The genes are TRBV4-1 and TRBJ1-6, with 7 bases matching TRBD1. The junction had 11 bases not matched to a gene; V was cut back by 2 bases and J by 7 bases. The CDR3 consists of 17 residues. In germline, CDR1 is MGHRA, CDR2 YSYEKL. CDR3 sequence (DNA): TGCGCCAGCAGCCAAAACTCAGGACAGGCGGACAATTCACCCCTCCACTTT. Its translation: CASSQNSGQADNSPLHF.

V usage is TRBV5-1 and J usage is TRBJ2-1; 7 positions agree with TRBD2. The junction had 7 bases not matched to a gene; V was cut back by 4 bases and J by 0 bases. The CDR3 sequence is 16 residues long. Germline lookup yields CDR1 SGHRS and CDR2 YFSETQ. In DNA, the CDR3 is TGCGCCAGCAGCCTGCTCGGGGGGAGCTCCTACAATGAGCAGTTCTTC. Translated, it gives CASSLLGGSSYNEQFF.

The sample holds a few counts of this clone. The V and J genes are TRBV27 and TRBJ2-3; TRBD2 agrees at 8 bases. The CDR3 contains 13 residues. The V and J ends lost 3 bases and 5 bases, in that order; junction bases with no gene match: 1. From germline, CDR1 is MNHEY and CDR2 SMNVEV (reference sequence). DNA of the CDR3: TGTGCCAGCAGTTTCGGGACTAGAGATACGCAGTATTTT. This translates into CASSFGTRDTQYF.